This TCR beta chain comes out of a study of PD-1 blockade in classical Hodgkin lymphoma. Study results and caveats: Patients were excluded if nivolumab began under 1 year after ASCT (the autologous transplant). Reports indicated that newly diagnosed patients had lower baseline TCR diversity than healthy donors did. Diversity in CD4+ TCRs, unlike that measured in CD8+ TCRs, had risen significantly by C4D1. Whoever responded completely had baseline diversity much like that seen in newly diagnosed patients.

With no exception, relapse followed autologous stem cell transplantation in all patients, and brentuximab vedotin exposure varied. The data were produced by immunoSEQ multiplex PCR, yet TCRdb's version contains in-frame clones alone and is incomplete. The sample includes 20,000 or so clones, roughly three quarters seen only once; the top ten take roughly a sixth. This CDR3 is built from 15 residues. Between the trimmed V and J ends, which lost 0 bases and 0 bases, there was a span of 8 bases. Germline CDR1 and CDR2: SGHNT and YYREEE (reference sequence). Remarks on this clone: Its antigen is as yet unknown.

The source is a human donor with classical Hodgkin lymphoma. V and J are TRBV5-4 and TRBJ2-3, with D unresolved. Sequences were derived from peripheral blood mononuclear cells (PBMCs), sampled before the second cycle of nivolumab. The CDR3, as DNA: TGTGCCAGCAGCTTGGATCTGCCGAGCACAGATACGCAGTATTTT. Its protein product is CASSLDLPSTDTQYF.